These 23 T cell receptor beta chains originate from one sample sequenced in a study of shared clonotypes between healthy human individuals. TCRdb's table, derived via immunoSEQ multiplex PCR, lists solely in-frame clones and lacks some. The table has some 2,500,000 clones, 85% to 95% seen once. The sequenced sample was naive CD4+ T cells from PBMCs. Specified subset: CD45RA+ positively selected. All receptors come from a man aged 18 to 30 in good health. Some clones in this sample may be carry-over from other donors' samples.

The chain links TRBV2 to TRBJ2-2, with D maybe TRBD2 (5 bases). Trimming stripped 4 bases from V and 5 bases from J, with 14 bases between. The CDR3 has 15 amino acids. In germline, CDR1 is SNHLY, CDR2 FYNNEI. CDR3 coding DNA: TGTGCCAGCAGTGTGGTCGAAGGGAGAACCGGGGAGCTGTTTTTT. Translating it yields CASSVVEGRTGELFF.

This clone was picked up one time. The V and J genes are TRBV14 and TRBJ2-7; D gene unclear. Germline V gives CDR1 SGHDN, CDR2 FVKESK. The CDR3 covers 15 residues. V lost 0 bases, J lost 3 bases, and 12 bases lay in between. The CDR3 region is CASSQDAGRYYEQYF. CDR3 nucleotides: TGTGCCAGCAGCCAAGATGCTGGACGGTACTACGAGCAGTACTTC.

This clone was seen just once. The chain joins TRBV27 to TRBJ2-7; D is tentatively TRBD1 or TRBD2 (5 bases each). V was cut by 2 bases and J by 0 bases, with 14 bases left in between. Germline lookup yields CDR1 MNHEY and CDR2 SMNVEV (reference sequence). The CDR3 extends over 16 amino acids. CDR3: CASSLRGSLPSYEQYF. As DNA, the CDR3 is TGTGCCAGCAGTTTACGGGGCAGCTTACCCTCCTACGAGCAGTACTTC.

The chain carries TRBV5-1 and TRBJ2-7; D may be TRBD1 or TRBD2 (5 bases each). V lost 6 bases and J lost 6, with 16 bases in between. Germline V gene sequence: CDR1 SGHRS, CDR2 YFSETQ. The CDR3 extends over 13 amino acids. In DNA, the CDR3 is TGCGCCAGCACCCCGGGCCGGGGCCCCGAGCAGTACTTC. Its translation is CASTPGRGPEQYF.

This clone was observed a few times. The rearrangement joins TRBV2 to TRBJ1-1; D is unresolved. Per germline, CDR1 SNHLY and CDR2 FYNNEI. The CDR3 totals 13 residues. Trimming pared 0 bases from V and 5 bases from J, leaving 7 bases between. The CDR3 sequence is CASSEARVTEAFF. CDR3 DNA sequence: TGTGCCAGCAGTGAAGCGAGGGTGACTGAAGCTTTCTTT.

V usage is TRBV5-1 and J usage is TRBJ2-7, with TRBD2 matching 7 bases. This CDR3 spans 14 amino acids. Germline assignment: CDR1 SGHRS and CDR2 YFSETQ. With 5 bases clipped from V and 4 bases from J, the junction kept 9 bases outside the gene matches. The CDR3 DNA follows: TGCGCCAGCAGGTTAAGCGGGGCCTCTTACGAGCAGTACTTC. It yields the protein CASRLSGASYEQYF.

Of note for this clone: This CDR3 is also generated by other DNA sequences in the sample. This chain joins TRBV5-1 and TRBJ2-7; 8 bases line up with TRBD1. Looked up from germline, CDR1 is SGHRS and CDR2 is YFSETQ. The CDR3 runs 15 residues. The junction had 5 bases not matched to a gene; V was cut back by 0 bases and J by 3 bases. The CDR3 loop reads CASSLATGVGYEQYF. CDR3 DNA: TGCGCCAGCAGCTTGGCGACAGGGGTAGGCTACGAGCAGTACTTC.

V and J are TRBV14 and TRBJ2-1, with 10 nucleotides matching TRBD2. Germline loops: CDR1 SGHDN, CDR2 FVKESK. V gave up 4 bases and J gave up 6 bases; unmatched junction bases: 18. CDR3 size: 19 residues. CDR3 DNA sequence: TGTGCCAGCAGCCTCGGGACAGCCGACAGCGGGAGGGGCACCAATGAGCAGTTCTTC. It specifies CASSLGTADSGRGTNEQFF.

The V call is TRBV7-9, the J call TRBJ1-1; D is undetermined. This CDR3 region has 11 residues. The V end lost 3 bases, the J end lost 7 bases, and 6 bases lay between the germline ends. Germline assignment: CDR1 SEHNR and CDR2 FQNEAQ (reference sequence). CDR3 in DNA: TGTGCCAGCAGCTTTGGCGTTGAAGCTTTCTTT. It yields the protein CASSFGVEAFF. The full variable domain, completed using reference TRBV7-9 and TRBJ1-1, is DTGVSQNPRHKITKRGQNVTFRCDPISEHNRLYWYRQTLGQGPEFLTYFQNEAQLEKSRLLSDRFSAERPKGSFSTLEIQRTEQGDSAMYLCASSFGVEAFFGQGTRLTVV.

The V gene is TRBV7-3, the J gene TRBJ2-3; tentatively, D is TRBD2 (5 bases). Per the germline V gene, CDR1 is SGHTA and CDR2 is FQGTGA. This CDR3 has 14 amino acids. V was trimmed by 5 bases and J by 3 bases, leaving 12 bases between them. This CDR3 is CASSPTRATDTQYF. In DNA, the CDR3 is TGTGCCAGCAGCCCCACTAGGGCGACAGATACGCAGTATTTT.

The chain links TRBV30 to TRBJ1-1; no clear D gene. Germline lookup yields CDR1 GTSNPN and CDR2 SVGIG (reference sequence). The CDR3 totals 13 residues. Trimming left V 3 bases short and J 1 base short, with 9 bases between. This CDR3 reads CAWSFDGNTEAFF. As DNA, the CDR3 is TGTGCCTGGAGCTTTGACGGGAACACTGAAGCTTTCTTT.

This chain connects TRBV18 to TRBJ1-4, with 7 bases fitting TRBD1. V gave up 6 bases and J gave up 4 bases; unmatched junction bases: 5. The CDR3 has 14 residues. The germline gives CDR1 KGHSH, CDR2 LQKENI. The CDR3 bases are TGTGCCAGCTCGCTCCAGGGGGGTAATGAAAAACTGTTTTTT. Translating it yields CASSLQGGNEKLFF.

This chain connects TRBV20-1 to TRBJ2-7; D is undetermined. This CDR3 is built from 11 residues. Trimming stripped 5 bases from V and 3 bases from J, with 8 bases between. Germline-derived CDR1 and CDR2 are DFQATT and SNEGSKA (reference sequence). Here the CDR3 reads CSAYDHYEQYF. In nucleotides, the CDR3 is TGCAGTGCTTATGACCACTACGAGCAGTACTTC.

The rearrangement uses TRBV11-3 and TRBJ2-7, with 10 bases identical to TRBD2. This CDR3 is built from 16 residues. The junction had 8 bases not matched to a gene; V was cut back by 0 bases and J by 6 bases. CDR1 is SGHNT and CDR2 is YENEEA in the germline V gene. As DNA, the CDR3 is TGTGCCAGCAGCTTAGAACGGAGCGGGAGGGGGTCCGAGCAGTACTTC. It specifies CASSLERSGRGSEQYF.

This rearrangement joins TRBV5-1 to TRBJ1-3, with unresolved D. Per germline, CDR1 SGHRS and CDR2 YFSETQ. CDR3 length: 17 residues. Trimming removed 0 bases at V and 4 bases at J, with 17 bases between. The CDR3 sequence: CASSLALSRAGGNTIYF. Written as DNA, the CDR3 is TGCGCCAGCAGCTTGGCCTTAAGCCGAGCTGGCGGAAACACCATATATTTT.

The chain uses TRBV18 and TRBJ2-1; the D is unclear. The germline V gene encodes CDR1 KGHSH and CDR2 LQKENI. The V end was cut by 2 bases, the J end by 4 bases, with 9 bases between. The length of the CDR3 is 14 residues. The CDR3 is CASSPMGPYNEQFF. CDR3 DNA: TGTGCCAGCTCACCAATGGGTCCTTACAATGAGCAGTTCTTC.

The rearrangement uses TRBV9 and TRBJ2-1; 10 positions match TRBD2. The CDR3 sequence is 15 residues long. V lost 3 bases and J lost 12; bases outside the gene matches: 12. Germline CDR1 and CDR2: SGDLS and YYNGEE. The chain's CDR3 is CASSAPSGRIPRQFF. The CDR3 DNA follows: TGTGCCAGCAGCGCCCCTAGCGGGAGAATCCCGAGGCAGTTCTTC.

The V gene is TRBV6-6, the J gene TRBJ1-2; TRBD1 aligns across 9 bases. This CDR3 is built from 14 residues. From germline, CDR1 is MNHNY and CDR2 SVGAGI (reference sequence). After removal of 8 bases from V and 7 bases from J, the junction contained 11 bases not matched to a gene. CDR3 protein: CASRIPGQGGGYTF. CDR3 coding DNA: TGTGCCAGCCGGATACCGGGACAGGGTGGTGGCTACACCTTC.

This chain links TRBV28 with TRBJ2-7, with TRBD1 matching 7 bases. The V gene end was trimmed by 3 bases and the J gene end by 7 bases; junction bases not matched to a gene: 12. The CDR3 has 15 amino acids. Germline V gene sequence: CDR1 MDHEN, CDR2 SYDVKM. The CDR3 reads CASSFGDSRTSEQYF. The CDR3 DNA is TGTGCCAGCAGTTTCGGGGACAGCAGGACCTCGGAGCAGTACTTC. Based on the CDR3 plus reference TRBV28 and TRBJ2-7, the full variable domain is DVKVTQSSRYLVKRTGEKVFLECVQDMDHENMFWYRQDPGLGLRLIYFSYDVKMKEKGDIPEGYSVSREKKERFSLILESASTNQTSMYLCASSFGDSRTSEQYFGPGTRLTVT.

The chain uses TRBV18 and TRBJ1-3; the D gene is possibly TRBD1 (5 bases). The CDR3 length is 16 residues. Germline CDR1 and CDR2: KGHSH and LQKENI. Trimming left V 1 base short and J 0 bases short, with 10 bases between. The CDR3 nucleotides read TGTGCCAGCTCACCACTGACGGGACCCTCTGGAAACACCATATATTTT. Amino acid sequence: CASSPLTGPSGNTIYF.

CDR3 loop: CASSLNTAEPQHF. The CDR3 nucleotides read TGTGCCAGCAGCTTAAATACGGCGGAGCCCCAGCATTTT. The J gene is TRBJ1-5, the V gene TRBV7-3, with D uncertain. The CDR3 contains 13 residues. CDR1 SGHTA and CDR2 FQGTGA come from the germline V gene. V was trimmed by 1 base and J by 8 bases, leaving 9 bases between them.

This chain links TRBV6-1 with TRBJ1-3; no reliable D call. Between the trimmed V and J ends, which lost 4 bases and 0 bases, there was a span of 13 bases. Looked up from germline, CDR1 is MNHNS and CDR2 is SASEGT. This CDR3 has 16 residues. CDR3 in amino acids: CASSATPPSSGNTIYF. The DNA of the CDR3 is TGTGCCAGCAGTGCGACTCCTCCGAGCTCTGGAAACACCATATATTTT.

This chain uses TRBV7-2 with TRBJ2-5, with TRBD2 matching 11 bases. Per the germline V gene, CDR1 is SGHTA and CDR2 is FQGNSA. The J segment lost 13 bases and the V segment lost 3 bases, leaving 13 bases of the junction unmatched. The CDR3 has 15 residues. CDR3 protein: CASSFAGTSGLGGYF. The CDR3 nucleotides are TGTGCCAGCAGCTTTGCCGGGACTAGCGGCCTGGGGGGGTACTTC.